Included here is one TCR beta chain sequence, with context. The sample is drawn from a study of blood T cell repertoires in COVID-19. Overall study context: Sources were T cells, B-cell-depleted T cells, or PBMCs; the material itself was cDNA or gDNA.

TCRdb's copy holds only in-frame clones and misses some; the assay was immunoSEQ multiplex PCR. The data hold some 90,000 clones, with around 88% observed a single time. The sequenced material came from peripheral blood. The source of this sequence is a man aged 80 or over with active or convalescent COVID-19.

The CDR3 reads CASSAQGRYGYTF. Written as DNA, the CDR3 is TGTGCCAGCAGTGCCCAGGGTCGCTATGGCTACACCTTC. The chain combines TRBV28 with TRBJ1-2; D is perhaps TRBD1 (5 bases). Germline values: CDR1 MDHEN, CDR2 SYDVKM. The CDR3 totals 13 residues. V shed 5 bases and J shed 4 bases, with 11 bases lying between them.